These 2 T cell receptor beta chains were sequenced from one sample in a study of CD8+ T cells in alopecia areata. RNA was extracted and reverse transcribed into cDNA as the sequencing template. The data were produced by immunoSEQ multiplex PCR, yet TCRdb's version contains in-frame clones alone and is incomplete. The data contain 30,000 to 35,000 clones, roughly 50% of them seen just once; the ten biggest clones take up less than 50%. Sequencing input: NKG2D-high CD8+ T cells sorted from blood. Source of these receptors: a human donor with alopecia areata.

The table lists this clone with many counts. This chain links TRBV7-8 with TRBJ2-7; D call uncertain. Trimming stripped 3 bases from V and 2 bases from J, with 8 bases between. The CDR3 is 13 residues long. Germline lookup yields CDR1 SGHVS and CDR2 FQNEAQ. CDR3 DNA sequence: TGTGCCAGCAGCTTGGGTGCCACCTACGAGCAGTACTTC. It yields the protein CASSLGATYEQYF.

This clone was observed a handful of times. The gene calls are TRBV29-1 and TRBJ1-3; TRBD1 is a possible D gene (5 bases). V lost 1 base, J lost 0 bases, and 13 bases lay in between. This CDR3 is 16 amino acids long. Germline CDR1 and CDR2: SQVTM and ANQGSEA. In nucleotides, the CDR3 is TGCAGCGTTGAAGTGTGGGGCAGCAGCTCTGGAAACACCATATATTTT. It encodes CSVEVWGSSSGNTIYF.